This is a list of T cell receptor beta chains from one sample in a study of T cells after posttransplantation cyclophosphamide. TCRdb's table, derived via immunoSEQ multiplex PCR, lists solely in-frame clones and lacks some. Among 17,000 or so clones listed, roughly nine tenths were seen once. The input for sequencing was CD4+ T cells sorted from blood, taken after allogeneic stem cell transplant with posttransplant cyclophosphamide. The receptors were gathered from a male patient aged 55-69 years who received an allogeneic stem cell transplant from a related donor and was CMV-positive. A subset of T cells may come from the graft donor. CDR3s include the opening cysteine and the closing phenylalanine or tryptophan. Each record gives: D gene, J gene, clone size, V gene, CDR3 protein, CDR3 DNA. The D gene is left open where the match is weak. Rows give clone size only sometimes, using once, few, many, or a class for an expanded clone.

>.|TRBJ1-5|.|TRBV19
CASSSPMGATRNQPQHF
TGTGCCAGTAGTAGCCCGATGGGGGCAACTCGCAATCAGCCCCAGCATTTT
>.|TRBJ2-3|.|TRBV4-1
CASSQADIGTDTQYF
TGCGCCAGCAGCCAGGCAGACATAGGCACAGATACGCAGTATTTT
>.|TRBJ2-7|once|TRBV6-1
CATRQSYEQYF
TGTGCCACCCGACAGTCCTACGAGCAGTACTTC
>TRBD1|TRBJ2-7|.|TRBV10-3
CATRDSSYEQYF
TGTGCCACCCGGGACAGCTCCTACGAGCAGTACTTC
>.|TRBJ2-5|.|TRBV6-5
CASSSRVGETQYF
TGTGCCAGCAGTTCCAGGGTAGGGGAGACCCAGTACTTC
>TRBD1|TRBJ1-1|.|TRBV28
CASSGQDTEAFF
TGTGCCAGCAGTGGACAGGACACTGAAGCTTTCTTT
>.|TRBJ1-1|.|TRBV5-6
CASSSRGGQTEAFF
TGTGCCAGCAGCTCCAGGGGTGGTCAGACTGAAGCTTTCTTT
>.|TRBJ1-1|few|TRBV5-6
CASSLAGKTEAFF
TGTGCCAGCAGCTTGGCGGGGAAGACTGAAGCTTTCTTT
>TRBD1|TRBJ1-2|.|TRBV11-2
CASSLAGTGSNYGYTF
TGTGCCAGCAGCTTAGCCGGGACAGGGTCTAACTATGGCTACACCTTC
>TRBD2|TRBJ2-1|once|TRBV19
CASSMGLAGDSYNEQFF
TGTGCCAGTAGTATGGGACTAGCGGGGGACTCCTACAATGAGCAGTTCTTC
>.|TRBJ1-1|.|TRBV29-1
CSVVSNPEAFF
TGCAGCGTCGTATCTAATCCTGAAGCTTTCTTT
>TRBD1|TRBJ1-4|.|TRBV7-6
CASSLAKGAGSEKLFF
TGTGCCAGCAGCTTAGCGAAGGGGGCAGGGAGTGAAAAACTGTTTTTT
>TRBD2|TRBJ2-3|few|TRBV19
CASSIGGGGPYTQYF
TGTGCCAGTAGTATAGGGGGCGGGGGGCCATACACGCAGTATTTT
>TRBD1|TRBJ1-2|.|TRBV5-1
CASSLASGGVGYTF
TGCGCCAGCAGCTTGGCCTCAGGGGGTGTAGGCTACACCTTC
>TRBD1|TRBJ2-7|.|TRBV7-2
CASSLAGTGDPYEQYF
TGTGCCAGCAGCTTAGCCGGGACAGGGGACCCCTACGAGCAGTACTTC
>.|TRBJ2-3|.|TRBV7-2
CASSARLSDTQYF
TGTGCCAGCAGCGCCCGACTCTCAGATACGCAGTATTTT
>TRBD1|TRBJ1-1|.|TRBV6-5
CASSDRGGEAFF
TGTGCCAGCAGTGACAGGGGGGGTGAAGCTTTCTTT
>.|TRBJ1-2|.|TRBV19
CASRDRSTGTNYGYTF
TGTGCCAGTAGGGATAGGTCAACAGGGACCAACTATGGCTACACCTTC
>TRBD1|TRBJ1-2|.|TRBV19
CASSMFPGGGYTF
TGTGCCAGTAGTATGTTTCCAGGGGGTGGCTACACCTTC
>.|TRBJ1-1|.|TRBV2
CASIQEGGANTEAFF
TGTGCCAGCATCCAAGAGGGGGGGGCGAACACTGAAGCTTTCTTT
>TRBD1|TRBJ1-2|.|TRBV7-3
CASSSGTGGTGGYTF
TGTGCCAGCAGTTCAGGGACAGGGGGGACAGGTGGCTACACCTTC
>TRBD1|TRBJ1-2|.|TRBV7-2
CASSPPGQGKGYTF
TGTGCCAGCAGCCCGCCGGGACAGGGAAAAGGCTACACCTTC
>.|TRBJ1-2|once|TRBV9
CASSPQGANYGYTF
TGTGCCAGCAGCCCACAGGGAGCTAACTATGGCTACACCTTC
>.|TRBJ1-5|.|TRBV27
CASSYRYSNQPQHF
TGTGCCAGCAGCTACCGGTATAGCAATCAGCCCCAGCATTTT
>.|TRBJ2-3|once|TRBV7-9
CASSPGGTDTQYF
TGTGCCAGCAGCCCAGGGGGCACAGATACGCAGTATTTT
>TRBD2|TRBJ2-1|.|TRBV28
CASMRGGSYNEQFF
TGTGCCAGCATGCGGGGAGGGTCCTACAATGAGCAGTTCTTC
>.|TRBJ2-1|once|TRBV7-9
CASSLQGNNNEQFF
TGTGCCAGCAGCCTCCAGGGGAATAACAATGAGCAGTTCTTC
>TRBD1|TRBJ1-2|.|TRBV9
CASSVGQGRDYGYTF
TGTGCCAGCAGCGTAGGACAGGGGCGGGACTATGGCTACACCTTC
>TRBD1|TRBJ2-3|.|TRBV19
CASSIAGQASNTQYF
TGTGCCAGTAGTATAGCAGGACAGGCGTCCAATACGCAGTATTTT
>TRBD1|TRBJ2-7|.|TRBV19
CASSTGQGVYEQYF
TGTGCCAGTAGTACGGGACAGGGGGTCTACGAGCAGTACTTC
>.|TRBJ2-5|.|TRBV19
CASSIRGETQYF
TGTGCCAGTAGTATCAGGGGAGAGACCCAGTACTTC
>.|TRBJ1-4|.|TRBV5-4
CASSSAGGTNEKLFF
TGTGCCAGCAGCTCGGCGGGGGGAACTAATGAAAAACTGTTTTTT
>.|TRBJ1-2|.|TRBV28
CASSFSNYGYTF
TGTGCCAGCAGTTTCTCCAACTATGGCTACACCTTC
>.|TRBJ2-5|.|TRBV10-3
CAIRAQETQYF
TGTGCCATCAGGGCCCAAGAGACCCAGTACTTC
>TRBD2|TRBJ2-5|.|TRBV28
CASSLTGGGPQETQYF
TGTGCCAGCAGTTTAACTGGCGGGGGGCCCCAGGAGACCCAGTACTTC
>.|TRBJ2-7|.|TRBV6-5
CASSLMSRGYEQYF
TGTGCCAGCAGTCTTATGTCCAGGGGCTACGAGCAGTACTTC
>.|TRBJ1-5|.|TRBV5-4
CASSQDSLRTRVQPQHF
TGTGCCAGCAGCCAAGATAGTTTGCGGACTCGGGTACAGCCCCAGCATTTT
>TRBD2|TRBJ2-1|.|TRBV2
CASWAGGLGIWNEQFF
TGTGCCAGCTGGGCGGGGGGGCTCGGGATCTGGAATGAGCAGTTCTTC
>TRBD1|TRBJ1-6|once|TRBV28
CASSATGPPYYNSPLHF
TGTGCCAGCAGTGCGACAGGGCCCCCCTACTATAATTCACCCCTCCACTTT
>.|TRBJ1-2|.|TRBV5-4
CASSLGGHGVTNYGYTF
TGTGCCAGCAGCTTGGGAGGGCACGGAGTAACTAACTATGGCTACACCTTC
>.|TRBJ2-1|.|TRBV7-3
CASSLMTSSYNEQFF
TGTGCCAGCAGCTTAATGACTTCGAGCTACAATGAGCAGTTCTTC
>TRBD2|TRBJ2-1|.|TRBV9
CASSLGLAGLGEQFF
TGTGCCAGCAGTTTGGGGCTAGCGGGGCTGGGGGAGCAGTTCTTC
>.|TRBJ1-2|.|TRBV7-2
CASSLDISASYGYTF
TGTGCCAGCAGCTTAGATATTTCGGCTAGCTATGGCTACACCTTC
>.|TRBJ2-5|.|TRBV20-1
CSAAVVETQYF
TGCAGTGCCGCCGTAGTAGAGACCCAGTACTTC
>.|TRBJ2-2|once|TRBV5-1
CASSSTARSGELFF
TGCGCCAGCAGCTCCACCGCTAGATCCGGGGAGCTGTTTTTT
>TRBD1|TRBJ2-3|.|TRBV2
CASTALGQASTDTQYF
TGTGCCAGCACTGCCTTGGGACAGGCCAGCACAGATACGCAGTATTTT
>TRBD1|TRBJ2-7|.|TRBV19
CASRTIEGQGGEQYF
TGTGCCAGTAGGACCATCGAGGGACAGGGTGGCGAGCAGTACTTC